The T cell receptor beta chain described here comes from a study of blood T cell repertoires in COVID-19. Across the whole study: Sample material is recorded as cDNA or gDNA derived from T cells, B-cell-depleted T cells, or PBMCs.

The table came from immunoSEQ multiplex PCR; TCRdb's copy has only in-frame clones and leaves some out. The sample lists about 69,000 clones, around three quarters occurring once. The V and J ends lost 5 bases and 13 bases, in that order; junction bases with no gene match: 16. The CDR3 loop spans 14 amino acids. CDR1 and CDR2 from the germline V gene are SGHTS and YDEGEE. This clone came up once. The receptor's source is a man in his 60s with acute or convalescent COVID-19. J is TRBJ2-7 and V is TRBV5-8; TRBD1 aligns across 9 bases. The sequenced sample was peripheral blood. DNA for the CDR3: TGTGCCAGCAGGCCCCTCTTGGGACAGGGCGCATTTTACTTC. Amino acid sequence: CASRPLLGQGAFYF.